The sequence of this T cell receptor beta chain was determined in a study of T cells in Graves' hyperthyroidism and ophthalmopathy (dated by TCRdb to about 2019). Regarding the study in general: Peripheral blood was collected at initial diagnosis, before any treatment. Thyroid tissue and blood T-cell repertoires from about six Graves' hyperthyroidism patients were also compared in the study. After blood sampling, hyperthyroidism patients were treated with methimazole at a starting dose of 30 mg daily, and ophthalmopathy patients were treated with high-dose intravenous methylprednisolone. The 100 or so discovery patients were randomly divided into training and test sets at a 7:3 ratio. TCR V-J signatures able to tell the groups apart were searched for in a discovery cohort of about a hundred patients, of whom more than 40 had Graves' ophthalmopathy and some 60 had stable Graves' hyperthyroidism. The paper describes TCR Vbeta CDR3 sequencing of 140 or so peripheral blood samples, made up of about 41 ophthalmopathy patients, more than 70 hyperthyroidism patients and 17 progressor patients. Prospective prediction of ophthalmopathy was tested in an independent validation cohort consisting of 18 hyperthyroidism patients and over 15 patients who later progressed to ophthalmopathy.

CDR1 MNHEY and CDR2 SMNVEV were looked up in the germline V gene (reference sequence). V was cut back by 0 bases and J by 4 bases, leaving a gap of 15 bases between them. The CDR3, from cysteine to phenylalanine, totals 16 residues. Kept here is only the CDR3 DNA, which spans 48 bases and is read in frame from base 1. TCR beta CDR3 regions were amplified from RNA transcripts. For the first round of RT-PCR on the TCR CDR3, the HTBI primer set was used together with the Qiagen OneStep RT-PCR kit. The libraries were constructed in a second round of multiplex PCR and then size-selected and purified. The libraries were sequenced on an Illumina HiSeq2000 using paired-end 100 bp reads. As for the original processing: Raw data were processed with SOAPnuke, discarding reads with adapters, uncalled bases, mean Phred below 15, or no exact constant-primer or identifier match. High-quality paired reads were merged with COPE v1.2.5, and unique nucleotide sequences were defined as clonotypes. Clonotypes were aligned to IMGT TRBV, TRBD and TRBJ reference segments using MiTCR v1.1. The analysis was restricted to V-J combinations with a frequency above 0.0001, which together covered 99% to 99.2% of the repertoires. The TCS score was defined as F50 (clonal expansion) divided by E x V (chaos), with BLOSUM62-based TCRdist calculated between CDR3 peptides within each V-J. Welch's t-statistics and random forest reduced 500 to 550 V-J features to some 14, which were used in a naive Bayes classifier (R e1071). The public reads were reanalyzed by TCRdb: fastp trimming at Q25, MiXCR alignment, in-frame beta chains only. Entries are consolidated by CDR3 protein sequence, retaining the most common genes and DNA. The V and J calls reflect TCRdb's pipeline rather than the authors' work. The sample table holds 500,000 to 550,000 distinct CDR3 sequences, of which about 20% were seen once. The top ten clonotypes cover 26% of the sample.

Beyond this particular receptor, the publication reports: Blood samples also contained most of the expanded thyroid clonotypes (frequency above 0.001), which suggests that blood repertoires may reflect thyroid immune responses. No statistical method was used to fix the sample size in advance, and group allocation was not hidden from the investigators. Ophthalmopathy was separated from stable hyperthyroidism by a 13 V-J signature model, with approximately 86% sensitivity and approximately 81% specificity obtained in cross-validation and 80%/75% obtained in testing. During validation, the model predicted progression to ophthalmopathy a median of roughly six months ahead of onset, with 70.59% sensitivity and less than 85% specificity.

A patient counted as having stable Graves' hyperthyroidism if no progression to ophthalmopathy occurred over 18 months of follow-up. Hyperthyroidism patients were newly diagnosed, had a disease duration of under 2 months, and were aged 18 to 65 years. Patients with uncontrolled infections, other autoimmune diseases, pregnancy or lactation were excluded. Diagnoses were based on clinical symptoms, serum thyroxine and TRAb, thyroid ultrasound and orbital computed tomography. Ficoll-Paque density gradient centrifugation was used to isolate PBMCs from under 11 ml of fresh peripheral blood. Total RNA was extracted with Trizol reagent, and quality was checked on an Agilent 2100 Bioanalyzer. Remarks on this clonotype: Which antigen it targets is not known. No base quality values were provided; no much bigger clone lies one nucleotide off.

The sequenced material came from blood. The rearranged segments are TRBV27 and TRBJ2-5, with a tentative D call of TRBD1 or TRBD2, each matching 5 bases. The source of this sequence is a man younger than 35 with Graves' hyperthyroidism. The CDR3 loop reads CASSLSVRSRGETQYF. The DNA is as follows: TGTGCCAGCAGTTTATCGGTCAGGTCGAGGGGAGAGACCCAGTACTTC.